This T cell receptor (beta chain) was captured in a study of Ad26.COV2.S vaccination and SARS-CoV-2 variants. Overall study: Ad26.COV2.S, an intramuscular injection, was given once or twice 56 days apart.

The assay was immunoSEQ multiplex PCR, and TCRdb's table has in-frame clones only and misses some. The table records roughly 350,000 clones, roughly 84% of them present only once. Regarding this clone: Its antigen is as yet unknown.

General observations from the study: Breadth of non-spike TCRs did not differ between vaccinees and placebo recipients. Placebo recipients showed lower spike-specific TCR breadth than vaccinees.

Treatment denoted: over 15 received Ad26.COV2.S at low or high dose, single or two shots; 5 received placebo; per-sample allocation not given. Each sample was drawn 63 days after the first injection (of vaccine or placebo). Material: peripheral blood, obtained in a trial of Ad26.COV2.S vaccine versus placebo. The receptor was derived from a person aged 18 to 65 who received the Ad26.COV2.S COVID-19 vaccine or a placebo.

CDR3 in DNA: TGTGCCAGCAGTGAAGTTGTTGAGCAGTTCTTC. Translation: CASSEVVEQFF. The chain carries TRBV2 and TRBJ2-1, with D hard to call. The ends were cut back, 1 base at V and 9 bases at J, with 4 bases in the middle. This CDR3 contains 11 residues. Germline CDR1 and CDR2: SNHLY and FYNNEI. Complete variable domain (other parts from reference TRBV2 and TRBJ2-1): EPEVTQTPSHQVTQMGQEVILRCVPISNHLYFYWYRQILGQKVEFLVSFYNNEISEKSEIFDDQFSVERPDGSNFTLKIRSTKLEDSAMYFCASSEVVEQFFGPGTRLTVL.